The 27 T cell receptor beta chains presented below share a single source sample, sequenced in a study of T-cell reconstitution after alpha-beta-depleted transplantation in children. During its preparation, the TCRbeta library received unique molecular identifiers. Each CDR3 protein gets one entry after TCRdb re-called the PCR reads with MiXCR. Counted here are approximately 210,000 distinct CDR3 sequences, roughly a sixth occurring once; the ten biggest clones make up about 45%. This specimen was PBMCs, mostly from graft donor cells, taken 360 days after TCRalphabeta/CD19-depleted stem cell transplant. The receptor source for this set is a male patient between 2 and 10 years old who had a stem cell transplant for acute lymphoblastic leukemia, so the T cells may come from the graft donor.

This clonotype has a handful of counts. V is TRBV11-2 and J is TRBJ2-5; possibly TRBD1 for D (6 bases). Trimming took 2 bases from V and 4 from J, leaving 14 bases between them. This CDR3 spans 15 amino acids. Germline V CDR1 and CDR2: SGHAT, FQNNGV. CDR3 amino acids: CASSLMGAEGETQYF. Here the CDR3 DNA reads TGTGCCAGCAGCTTAATGGGGGCTGAGGGAGAGACCCAGTACTTC. The complete variable domain, with remaining parts taken from reference TRBV11-2 and TRBJ2-5, reads EAGVAQSPRYKIIEKRQSVAFWCNPISGHATLYWYQQILGQGPKLLIQFQNNGVVDDSQLPKDRFSAERLKGVDSTLKIQPAKLEDSAVYLCASSLMGAEGETQYFGPGTRLLVL.

This clonotype was observed a few times. This rearrangement joins TRBV6-5 to TRBJ1-2; 10 nucleotides line up with TRBD1. Germline V gene lookup returns CDR1 MNHEY and CDR2 SVGAGI. This CDR3 spans 15 amino acids. Unmatched junction bases numbered 5, after V lost 0 bases and J lost 7 bases. Here the CDR3 DNA reads TGTGCCAGCAGTTACTCGAGGGACAGGGGTAGTGGCTACACCTTC. This codes for CASSYSRDRGSGYTF.

The chain combines TRBV15 with TRBJ1-1; D unresolved. Looked up from germline, CDR1 is LNHNV and CDR2 is YYDKDF (reference sequence). This CDR3 comprises 13 residues. Trimming removed 1 base from V and 1 base from J, with 4 bases in between. The CDR3 here is CATSRGRNTEAFF. The CDR3 bases are TGTGCCACCAGCAGAGGCAGGAACACTGAAGCTTTCTTT. Complete variable domain (other parts from reference TRBV15 and TRBJ1-1): DAMVIQNPRYQVTQFGKPVTLSCSQTLNHNVMYWYQQKSSQAPKLLFHYYDKDFNNEADTPDNFQSRRPNTSFCFLDIRSPGLGDTAMYLCATSRGRNTEAFFGQGTRLTVV.

This clonotype was counted a few times. The chain uses TRBV5-1 and TRBJ2-1; 11 bases match TRBD2. J gave up 4 bases and V 0 bases, and 6 bases lay outside the gene matches. The CDR3 has 17 residues. Germline V gene data show CDR1 as SGHRS and CDR2 as YFSETQ. This CDR3 is CASSLGASGGPYNEQFF. CDR3 DNA sequence: TGCGCCAGCAGCTTGGGGGCTAGCGGGGGGCCTTACAATGAGCAGTTCTTC.

This clonotype showed up just a few times. As DNA, the CDR3 is TGTGCCAGCAGCCTTTCGACCACGCAGTATTTT. The encoded protein is CASSLSTTQYF. The chain has TRBV6-6 and TRBJ2-3; no reliable D call. Trimming took 6 bases from V and 9 from J, leaving 10 bases between them. Germline assignment: CDR1 MNHNY and CDR2 SVGAGI (reference sequence). CDR3 length equals 11 residues.

This clonotype was seen a handful of times. V and J are TRBV12-3 or TRBV12-4 and TRBJ1-2; D uncertain. Deletions cut 5 bases from V and 4 bases from J, with 20 bases between. This CDR3 has 16 residues. The CDR3 DNA sequence: TGTGCCAGCAGTGAAAGCTTTCCGGCCCCAGGCTATGGCTACACCTTC. It codes for CASSESFPAPGYGYTF.

This clonotype was counted only a few times. This sequence joins TRBV5-1 and TRBJ2-4, with a weak D call TRBD2 (5 bases). The V gene lost 4 bases and the J gene lost 7 bases, with 12 bases spanning the gap. The CDR3 sequence is 13 residues long. Germline CDR1 is SGHRS and CDR2 is YFSETQ. This CDR3 is CASSLADSNIQYF. The CDR3 DNA reads as TGCGCCAGCAGCCTAGCTGACTCGAACATTCAGTACTTC.

In this sample, this clonotype turned up a few times. DNA for the CDR3: TGTGCCAGCAGTCCCAGGACCCCCGCGGAAAAACTGTTTTTT. This translates into CASSPRTPAEKLFF. This chain joins TRBV12-3 or TRBV12-4 and TRBJ1-4; no clear D gene. With 5 bases removed from V and 8 bases from J, the gap between germline ends came to 15 bases. CDR3 size: 14 residues.

The table lists this clonotype with a few counts. V gene TRBV7-2 combines with J gene TRBJ1-1; possible D gene TRBD1, 6 bases. Germline CDR1 is SGHTA and CDR2 is FQGNSA. The V gene lost 8 bases and the J gene lost 1 base, with 17 bases spanning the gap. The CDR3 extends over 15 amino acids. CDR3 bases: TGTGCCAGCGCCGACGGGGGGGCGGGGAACACTGAAGCTTTCTTT. As protein: CASADGGAGNTEAFF.

This clonotype was seen only a few times. This chain links TRBV28 with TRBJ2-2; a possible D gene is TRBD1 (5 bases). CDR1 is MDHEN and CDR2 is SYDVKM in the germline V gene. V lost 6 bases and J lost 4, with 12 bases in between. The CDR3 is made up of 14 amino acids. CDR3 residues: CASRVPGSTGELFF. The CDR3 DNA reads TGTGCCAGCAGAGTGCCAGGGTCCACCGGGGAGCTGTTTTTT.

The chain links TRBV15 to TRBJ2-7; possibly TRBD1 for D (6 bases). The CDR3 loop spans 12 amino acids. Germline V gene lookup returns CDR1 LNHNV and CDR2 YYDKDF (reference sequence). Trimming cost V 4 bases and J 7 bases, with 11 bases left between them. CDR3 region: CATSKEGVEQYF. CDR3 nucleotides: TGTGCCACCAGCAAAGAGGGGGTTGAGCAGTACTTC.

V gene TRBV7-6 combines with J gene TRBJ2-2, with TRBD1 matching 7 bases. The germline V gene encodes CDR1 SGHVS and CDR2 FNYEAQ. V lost 5 bases to trimming and J lost 2 bases; unmatched junction nucleotides: 8. The CDR3 has 16 residues. The CDR3 loop reads CASSRQGQRNTGELFF. The CDR3 nucleotides are TGTGCCAGCAGCCGCCAGGGACAGCGAAACACCGGGGAGCTGTTTTTT.

This clonotype has more than one count but fewer than ten. This rearrangement joins TRBV28 to TRBJ2-6; the D is unclear. The CDR3 runs 16 residues. The V gene's germline CDR1 is MDHEN and CDR2 SYDVKM. V gave up 3 bases and J gave up 0 bases, with 9 bases separating them. CDR3 in amino acids: CASSFVGDSGANVLTF. The CDR3 DNA reads as TGTGCCAGCAGTTTCGTAGGCGACTCTGGGGCCAACGTCCTGACTTTC.

This clonotype was detected many times. This chain uses TRBV5-1 with TRBJ1-1; no clear D. The CDR3 length is 12 residues. The V end lost 0 bases, the J end lost 6 bases, and 6 bases lay between the germline ends. Germline assignment: CDR1 SGHRS and CDR2 YFSETQ. The CDR3 nucleotides read TGCGCCAGCAGCTTGGCTGCGTCTGAAGCTTTCTTT. Amino acid sequence: CASSLAASEAFF.

This clonotype has more than one count but fewer than ten. J is TRBJ1-1 and V is TRBV5-1; no definite D call. V gave up 1 base and J gave up 7 bases, with 8 bases separating them. Germline CDR1 reads SGHRS; CDR2 reads YFSETQ. The CDR3 sequence is 12 residues long. As DNA, the CDR3 is TGCGCCAGCAGCTTGTTCGGCGGTGAAGCTTTCTTT. It translates to CASSLFGGEAFF.

The chain employs TRBV7-9 and TRBJ2-1; D is unresolved. Trimming pared 1 base from V and 10 bases from J, leaving 8 bases between. Germline CDR1 is SEHNR and CDR2 is FQNEAQ (reference sequence). The length of the CDR3 is 12 residues. CDR3 sequence: CASSLEVPEQFF. CDR3 nucleotides: TGTGCCAGCAGCTTAGAAGTGCCCGAGCAGTTCTTC.

This clonotype was counted a few times. J is TRBJ2-1 and V is TRBV30; TRBD2 matches 9 bases. J was trimmed by 7 bases and V by 3 bases; bases with no gene match: 10. This CDR3 spans 15 amino acids. Looked up from germline, CDR1 is GTSNPN and CDR2 is SVGIG (reference sequence). As DNA, the CDR3 is TGTGCCTGGAGCGGGAGCGGGAGGTCAGGTAATGAGCAGTTCTTC. As protein: CAWSGSGRSGNEQFF.

This clonotype was observed many times. The V call is TRBV12-3 or TRBV12-4, the J call TRBJ1-4, with TRBD1 identical over 7 bases. CDR3 length equals 15 residues. V trimming: 6 bases; J trimming: 5 bases; junction bases outside the gene matches: 9. The CDR3 reads CASRISTGPNEKLFF. Here the CDR3 DNA reads TGTGCCAGCAGGATATCGACAGGGCCGAATGAAAAACTGTTTTTT.

J is TRBJ2-3 and V is TRBV29-1; D gene unclear. Per germline, CDR1 SQVTM and CDR2 ANQGSEA. V was pared by 8 bases and J by 3 bases, with 6 bases between. This CDR3 has 10 amino acids. The CDR3 spells CSSKTDTQYF. CDR3 bases: TGCAGCTCCAAGACAGATACGCAGTATTTT.

The chain is built from TRBV7-8 and TRBJ1-2; 12 bases match TRBD1. J lost 7 bases, V lost 5 bases, and 11 bases had no gene match. The CDR3 consists of 16 residues. CDR1 and CDR2 from the germline V gene are SGHVS and FQNEAQ. The CDR3 DNA reads TGTGCCAGCAGCACCCCGGGACAGGGGGCGAAGAGTGGCTACACCTTC. Amino acid sequence: CASSTPGQGAKSGYTF.

V is TRBV29-1 and J is TRBJ2-3; perhaps TRBD1 as D (5 bases). This CDR3 has 13 amino acids. Germline V gene data show CDR1 as SQVTM and CDR2 as ANQGSEA. The ends were cut back, 3 bases at V and 7 bases at J, with 14 bases in the middle. The CDR3 loop is CSVEKGPYYTQYF. CDR3 DNA sequence: TGCAGCGTTGAGAAGGGGCCTTATTATACGCAGTATTTT.

This clonotype was counted at least ten times. The J gene is TRBJ1-1, the V gene TRBV5-1; 10 bases agree with TRBD1. CDR1 and CDR2 from the germline V gene are SGHRS and YFSETQ. V lost 5 bases, J lost 1 base, and 8 bases stayed unmatched. The CDR3 runs 16 residues. In DNA, the CDR3 is TGCGCCAGCAGGCCGGGACAGGGGATAGGGAACACTGAAGCTTTCTTT. Protein: CASRPGQGIGNTEAFF.

The chain links TRBV20-1 to TRBJ2-3; 9 nucleotides align to TRBD2. CDR1 and CDR2 from the germline V gene are DFQATT and SNEGSKA (reference sequence). This CDR3 has 16 residues. J gave up 0 bases and V 0 bases, and 4 bases lay outside the gene matches. CDR3 protein: CSARDPLAGSTDTQYF. Here the CDR3 DNA reads TGCAGTGCTAGAGATCCCCTAGCGGGGAGCACAGATACGCAGTATTTT.

A few counts support this clonotype. V and J are TRBV5-1 and TRBJ2-5, with a tentative D call TRBD2 (6 bases). V shed 4 bases and J shed 1 base, with 14 bases lying between them. Germline V gene lookup returns CDR1 SGHRS and CDR2 YFSETQ. There are 15 residues in the CDR3. The CDR3 nucleotides are TGCGCCAGCAGCGCAGATCTAGCGCTCCAAGAGACCCAGTACTTC. Amino acids: CASSADLALQETQYF. Filled out from reference TRBV5-1 and TRBJ2-5, the complete variable domain reads KAGVTQTPRYLIKTRGQQVTLSCSPISGHRSVSWYQQTPGQGLQFLFEYFSETQRNKGNFPGRFSGRQFSNSRSEMNVSTLELGDSALYLCASSADLALQETQYFGPGTRLLVL.

J is TRBJ2-7 and V is TRBV4-2; 7 bases are shared with TRBD1. Trimming at V came to 4 bases and at J to 4 bases, leaving 10 bases not matched to a gene. The germline V gene has CDR1 LGHNA and CDR2 YNFKEQ. The CDR3 totals 15 residues. The CDR3 protein is CASSPEDRQGYEQYF. The DNA for the CDR3 is TGTGCCAGCAGCCCCGAAGACAGACAGGGATACGAGCAGTACTTC.

This clonotype was seen many times. CDR3 nucleotides: TGTGCCAGCAGCCTGTTGGGGCCTGAGACCGGGGAGCTGTTTTTT. Amino acids: CASSLLGPETGELFF. The chain links TRBV5-4 to TRBJ2-2, with TRBD1 as a possible D gene (5 bases). The CDR3 has 15 amino acids. Trimming removed 4 bases at V and 5 bases at J, with 15 bases between. Germline CDR1 is SGHNT and CDR2 is YYREEE (reference sequence). Full variable domain (rest looked up from reference TRBV5-4 and TRBJ2-2): ETGVTQSPTHLIKTRGQQVTLRCSSQSGHNTVSWYQQALGQGPQFIFQYYREEENGRGNFPPRFSGLQFPNYSSELNVNALELDDSALYLCASSLLGPETGELFFGEGSRLTVL.

This clonotype was observed a few times. The chain links TRBV20-1 to TRBJ1-1, with 7 bases identical to TRBD1. The CDR3 totals 13 residues. J gave up 2 bases and V 6 bases, and 6 bases lay outside the gene matches. Germline loops: CDR1 DFQATT, CDR2 SNEGSKA (reference sequence). The CDR3 DNA sequence: TGCAGTGCACCGGGACAGACAAACACTGAAGCTTTCTTT. This translates into CSAPGQTNTEAFF.